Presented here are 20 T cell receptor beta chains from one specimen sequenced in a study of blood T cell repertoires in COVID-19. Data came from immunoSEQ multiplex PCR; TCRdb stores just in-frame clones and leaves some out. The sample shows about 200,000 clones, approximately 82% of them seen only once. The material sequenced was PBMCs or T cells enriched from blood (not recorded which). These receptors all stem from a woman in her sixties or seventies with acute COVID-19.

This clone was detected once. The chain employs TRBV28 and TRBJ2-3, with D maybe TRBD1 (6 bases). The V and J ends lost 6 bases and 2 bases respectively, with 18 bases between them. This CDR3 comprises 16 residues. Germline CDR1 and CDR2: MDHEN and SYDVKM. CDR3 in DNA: TGTGCCAGCAGAACCCAGGGGCGCAGCATCACAGATACGCAGTATTTT. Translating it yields CASRTQGRSITDTQYF.

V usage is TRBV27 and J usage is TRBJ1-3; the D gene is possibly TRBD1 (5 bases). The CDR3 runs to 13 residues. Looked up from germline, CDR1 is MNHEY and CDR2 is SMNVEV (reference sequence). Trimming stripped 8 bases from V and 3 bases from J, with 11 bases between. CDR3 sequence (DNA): TGTGCCAGCTGGGCAGGGCATGGAAACACCATATATTTT. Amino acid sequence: CASWAGHGNTIYF.

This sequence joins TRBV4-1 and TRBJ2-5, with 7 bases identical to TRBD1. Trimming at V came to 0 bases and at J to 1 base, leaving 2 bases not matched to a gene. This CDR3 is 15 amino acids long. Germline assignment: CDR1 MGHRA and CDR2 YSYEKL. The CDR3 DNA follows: TGCGCCAGCAGCCAAGAACAGGGGAGCCAAGAGACCCAGTACTTC. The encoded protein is CASSQEQGSQETQYF.

The CDR3 region has the DNA TGTGCCAGCAGTTTGAACTGGAGCCAAGGGGCCCAGTACTTC. Translated, it gives CASSLNWSQGAQYF. The rearrangement uses TRBV27 and TRBJ2-5; maybe TRBD1 (5 bases). Germline assignment: CDR1 MNHEY and CDR2 SMNVEV (reference sequence). The ends were cut back, 3 bases at V and 9 bases at J, with 17 bases in the middle. The CDR3 covers 14 residues.

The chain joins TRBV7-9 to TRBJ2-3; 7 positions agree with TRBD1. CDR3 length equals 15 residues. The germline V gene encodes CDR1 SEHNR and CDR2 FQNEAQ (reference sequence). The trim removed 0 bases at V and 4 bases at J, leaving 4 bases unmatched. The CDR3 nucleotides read TGTGCCAGCAGCTTAGCGGTAGGGGGCCCAGATACGCAGTATTTT. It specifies CASSLAVGGPDTQYF.

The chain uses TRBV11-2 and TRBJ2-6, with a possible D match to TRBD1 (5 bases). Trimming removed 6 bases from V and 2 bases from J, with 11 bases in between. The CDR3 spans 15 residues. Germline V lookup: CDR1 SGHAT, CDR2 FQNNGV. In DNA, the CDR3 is TGTGCCAGCAGAATACCAGGGACTGGGGCCAACGTCCTGACTTTC. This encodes CASRIPGTGANVLTF.

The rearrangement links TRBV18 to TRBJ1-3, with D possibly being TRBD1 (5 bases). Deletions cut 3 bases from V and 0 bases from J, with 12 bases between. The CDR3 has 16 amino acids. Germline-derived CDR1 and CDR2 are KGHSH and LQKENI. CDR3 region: CASSPSEGISGNTIYF. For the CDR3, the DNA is TGTGCCAGCTCACCTTCGGAGGGGATCTCTGGAAACACCATATATTTT.

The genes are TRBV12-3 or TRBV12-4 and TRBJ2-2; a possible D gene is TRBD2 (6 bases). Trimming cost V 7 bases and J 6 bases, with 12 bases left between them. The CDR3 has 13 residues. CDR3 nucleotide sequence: TGTGCCAGCACCCGGGGACTTCCCGGGGAGCTGTTTTTT. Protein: CASTRGLPGELFF.

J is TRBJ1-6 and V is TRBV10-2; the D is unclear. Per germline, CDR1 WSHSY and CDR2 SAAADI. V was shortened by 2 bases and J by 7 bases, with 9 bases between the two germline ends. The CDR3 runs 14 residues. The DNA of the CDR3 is TGCGCCAGCAGTGAGGTTACACAAAATTCACCCCTCCACTTT. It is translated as CASSEVTQNSPLHF.

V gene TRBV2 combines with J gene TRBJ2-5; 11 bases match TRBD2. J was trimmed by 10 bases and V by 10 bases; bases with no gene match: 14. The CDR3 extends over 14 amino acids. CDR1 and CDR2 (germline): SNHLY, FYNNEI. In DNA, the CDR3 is TGTGCCATCAACCTTAGCGGGGGGGTTGGGAACCAGTACTTC. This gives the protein CAINLSGGVGNQYF.

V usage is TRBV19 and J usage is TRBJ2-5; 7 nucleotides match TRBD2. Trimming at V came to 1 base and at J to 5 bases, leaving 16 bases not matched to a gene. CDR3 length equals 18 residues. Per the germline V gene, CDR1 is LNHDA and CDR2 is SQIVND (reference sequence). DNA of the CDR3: TGTGCCAGTAGTATAGTCAGGCTAGCGGCTTACCGAGAGGAGACCCAGTACTTC. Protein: CASSIVRLAAYREETQYF.

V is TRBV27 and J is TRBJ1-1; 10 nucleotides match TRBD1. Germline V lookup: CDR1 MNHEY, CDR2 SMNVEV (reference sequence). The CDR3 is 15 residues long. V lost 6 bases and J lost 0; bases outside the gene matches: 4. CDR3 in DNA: TGTGCCAGCAGCTCGGGACAGGGGTTGAACACTGAAGCTTTCTTT. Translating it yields CASSSGQGLNTEAFF.

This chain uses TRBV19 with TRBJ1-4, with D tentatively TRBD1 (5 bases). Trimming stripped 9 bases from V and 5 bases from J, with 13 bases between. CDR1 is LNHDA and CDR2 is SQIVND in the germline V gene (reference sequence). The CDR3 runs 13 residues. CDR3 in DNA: TGTGCCAGCGAGAGACAGAGAAATGAAAAACTGTTTTTT. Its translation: CASERQRNEKLFF.

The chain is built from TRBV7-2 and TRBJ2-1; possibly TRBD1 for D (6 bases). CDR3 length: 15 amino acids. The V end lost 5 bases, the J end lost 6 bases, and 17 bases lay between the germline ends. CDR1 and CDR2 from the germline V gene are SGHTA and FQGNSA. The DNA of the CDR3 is TGTGCCAGCAGCCCCAGGGGAGCTAGGCCCAATGAGCAGTTCTTC. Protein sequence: CASSPRGARPNEQFF.

The CDR3 bases are TGTGCCAGCAGCTTAGGGCAGGCCCAGCATTTT. This sequence encodes CASSLGQAQHF. J is TRBJ1-5 and V is TRBV7-9; D is uncertain. There are 11 residues in the CDR3. Per germline, CDR1 SEHNR and CDR2 FQNEAQ (reference sequence). Trimming took off 1 base at V and 11 bases at J, with 6 bases between the two ends. Complete variable domain (other parts from reference TRBV7-9 and TRBJ1-5): DTGVSQNPRHKITKRGQNVTFRCDPISEHNRLYWYRQTLGQGPEFLTYFQNEAQLEKSRLLSDRFSAERPKGSFSTLEIQRTEQGDSAMYLCASSLGQAQHFGDGTRLSIL.

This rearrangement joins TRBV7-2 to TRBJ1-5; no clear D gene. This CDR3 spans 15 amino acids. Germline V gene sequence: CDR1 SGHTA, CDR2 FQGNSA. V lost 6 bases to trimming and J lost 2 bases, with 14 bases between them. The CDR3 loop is CASSFVPAGNQPQHF. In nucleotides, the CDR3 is TGTGCCAGCAGTTTTGTCCCCGCGGGCAATCAGCCCCAGCATTTT. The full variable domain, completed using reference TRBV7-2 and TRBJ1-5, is GAGVSQSPSNKVTEKGKDVELRCDPISGHTALYWYRQSLGQGLEFLIYFQGNSAPDKSGLPSDRFSAERTGGSVSTLTIQRTQQEDSAVYLCASSFVPAGNQPQHFGDGTRLSIL.

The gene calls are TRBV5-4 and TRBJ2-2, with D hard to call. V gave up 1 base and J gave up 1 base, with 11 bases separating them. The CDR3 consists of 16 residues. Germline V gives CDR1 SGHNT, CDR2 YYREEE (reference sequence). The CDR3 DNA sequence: TGTGCCAGCAGCTTGATAGGCAGACAGAACACCGGGGAGCTGTTTTTT. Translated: CASSLIGRQNTGELFF.

The CDR3 sequence: CASSLDEAQAQYV. CDR3 nucleotide sequence: TGTGCCAGCAGCTTGGACGAGGCCCAAGCCCAGTACGTC. The chain is built from TRBV5-8 and TRBJ2-7; D unclear. The CDR3 runs to 13 residues. Per the germline V gene, CDR1 is SGHTS and CDR2 is YDEGEE. The ends were cut back, 0 bases at V and 10 bases at J, with 14 bases in the middle.

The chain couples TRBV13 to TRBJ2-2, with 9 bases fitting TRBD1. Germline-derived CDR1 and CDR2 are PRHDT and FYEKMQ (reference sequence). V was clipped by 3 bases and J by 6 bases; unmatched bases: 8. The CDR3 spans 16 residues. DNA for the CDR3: TGTGCCAGCAGCTTGACTGGGACAGGGAAGGCCGGGGAGCTGTTTTTT. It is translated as CASSLTGTGKAGELFF.

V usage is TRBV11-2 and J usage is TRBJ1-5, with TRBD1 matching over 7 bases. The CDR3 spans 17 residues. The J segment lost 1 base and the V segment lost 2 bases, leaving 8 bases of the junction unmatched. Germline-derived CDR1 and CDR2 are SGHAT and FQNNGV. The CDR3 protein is CASSLNSLGQSNQPQHF. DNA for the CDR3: TGTGCCAGCAGCTTAAATTCGTTGGGACAGAGCAATCAGCCCCAGCATTTT.